The rows below give T cell receptor beta chains drawn from one sample of a study of cytomegalovirus exposure and HLA in healthy donors. Profiling relied on immunoSEQ multiplex PCR, and the TCRdb table lists in-frame clones only, not all of them. Of 100,000 or so clones listed, about 80% are singletons. The sequencing sample was made of PBMCs. These receptors all come from a man younger than 40 in good health and CMV-seropositive. CDR3s include the opening cysteine and the closing phenylalanine or tryptophan. Each record gives: J gene, clone size, V gene, CDR3 protein. Clone size appears in some rows only: once, few, many, or a class for an expanded clone.

J: TRBJ2-1; size: -; V: TRBV23-1; CDR3: CASSRFGTGVFNEQFF
J: TRBJ2-2; size: -; V: TRBV7-3; CDR3: CASSLIANTGELFF
J: TRBJ2-5; size: -; V: TRBV15; CDR3: CATSRVDRGLATQYF
J: TRBJ2-7; size: -; V: TRBV7-9; CDR3: CASSLRTGPYEQYF
J: TRBJ2-7; size: -; V: TRBV7-6; CDR3: CASSSVEGVYEQYF
J: TRBJ2-7; size: few; V: TRBV7-6; CDR3: CASSLGGPPGEQYF
J: TRBJ2-4; size: once; V: TRBV21-1; CDR3: CASSKGGRGQGRLAKNIQYF
J: TRBJ2-1; size: many; V: TRBV19; CDR3: CASKRGGGADYNEQFF
J: TRBJ2-7; size: -; V: TRBV2; CDR3: CASSTQPLEQYF
J: TRBJ1-2; size: once; V: TRBV5-4; CDR3: CASSAGAGYGYTF
J: TRBJ2-1; size: -; V: TRBV6-1; CDR3: CASSEGHGQWGNEQFF
J: TRBJ1-1; size: -; V: TRBV18; CDR3: CASSRPSRSEAFF
J: TRBJ2-5; size: few; V: TRBV6-6; CDR3: CASSYGARRETQYF
J: TRBJ2-2; size: -; V: TRBV7-2; CDR3: CASSLVALNTGELFF
J: TRBJ2-1; size: -; V: TRBV29-1; CDR3: CSVEIPGQGGVNEQFF
J: TRBJ2-2; size: -; V: TRBV19; CDR3: CASTGRRGPGELFF
J: TRBJ2-3; size: -; V: TRBV6-4; CDR3: CASRALAGGIDTQYF
J: TRBJ2-7; size: few; V: TRBV7-3; CDR3: CASSPGQGGNEQYF
J: TRBJ1-4; size: -; V: TRBV5-4; CDR3: CASRRDTGNEKLFF
J: TRBJ1-2; size: -; V: TRBV2; CDR3: CASGEGTSWTLSYTF
J: TRBJ1-2; size: -; V: TRBV18; CDR3: CASSEQENYGYTF
J: TRBJ2-3; size: -; V: TRBV7-3; CDR3: CASSVTGLPGTDTQYF
J: TRBJ1-4; size: once; V: TRBV6-6; CDR3: CASSGLAGRNEKLFF
J: TRBJ1-5; size: -; V: TRBV6-1; CDR3: CASSEQQGNQPQHF
J: TRBJ2-6; size: few; V: TRBV19; CDR3: CASSEIGTPGSGANVLTF
J: TRBJ2-5; size: -; V: TRBV9; CDR3: CASSPRPGGGGETQYF
J: TRBJ1-2; size: -; V: TRBV11-2; CDR3: CASSLDRQGDGYTF
J: TRBJ2-1; size: -; V: TRBV5-1; CDR3: CASSPYPMSNNEQFF
J: TRBJ2-5; size: -; V: TRBV10-3; CDR3: CAISGLAGKETQYF
J: TRBJ1-1; size: -; V: TRBV7-9; CDR3: CASSYGQANTEAFF
J: TRBJ2-1; size: -; V: TRBV4-2; CDR3: CASSQERLFYNEQFF
J: TRBJ2-5; size: -; V: TRBV7-2; CDR3: CASSLSMETQYF
J: TRBJ2-3; size: -; V: TRBV10-3; CDR3: CAISEGGGVTDTQYF
J: TRBJ1-1; size: few; V: TRBV7-3; CDR3: CASSFVGGGGTEAFF
J: TRBJ2-5; size: -; V: TRBV5-1; CDR3: CASSGGSYQETQYF
J: TRBJ1-1; size: -; V: TRBV5-4; CDR3: CASSFQNTEAFF
J: TRBJ2-7; size: -; V: TRBV5-1; CDR3: CASSLESEWNEQYF
J: TRBJ1-1; size: -; V: TRBV6-1; CDR3: CASSQDRGPTEAFF
J: TRBJ2-3; size: -; V: TRBV2; CDR3: CASRETATDTQYF
J: TRBJ2-2; size: -; V: TRBV5-1; CDR3: CASSPPGTGVTGELFF
J: -; size: -; V: TRBV7-9; CDR3: CASSPKTYEQYF
J: TRBJ1-1; size: many; V: TRBV6-5; CDR3: CASSNNPTAGTAFF
J: TRBJ2-7; size: -; V: TRBV4-3; CDR3: CASSQGPPGLAGEQYF
J: TRBJ2-3; size: -; V: TRBV12-5; CDR3: CASGPGQTSTDTQYF
J: TRBJ2-1; size: -; V: TRBV7-2; CDR3: CASSFLSVSYNEQFF
J: TRBJ1-3; size: once; V: TRBV15; CDR3: CATSRDRGSGNTIYF
J: TRBJ1-1; size: few; V: TRBV5-1; CDR3: CASSSTGGRNTEAFF
J: -; size: -; V: TRBV4-1; CDR3: CASSQYRGAGEQYF
J: TRBJ2-1; size: few; V: TRBV5-4; CDR3: CASSQTSGGANEQFF
J: TRBJ2-5; size: -; V: TRBV5-6; CDR3: CASSRDTGETQYF
J: TRBJ1-5; size: -; V: TRBV7-3; CDR3: CASASGNNQPQHF
J: TRBJ2-7; size: few; V: TRBV7-2; CDR3: CASSLGGDYEQYF
J: TRBJ2-3; size: -; V: TRBV5-4; CDR3: CASSTGGKIGTDTQYF
J: TRBJ2-2; size: once; V: TRBV2; CDR3: CASMAGGGYLGNTGELFF
J: TRBJ1-5; size: -; V: TRBV28; CDR3: CASIGGANQPQHF
J: TRBJ1-6; size: -; V: TRBV7-2; CDR3: CASSLGSGTGGGSPLHF
J: TRBJ1-1; size: -; V: TRBV18; CDR3: CASSPPSDFGTQDPTARNTEAFF
J: TRBJ2-3; size: -; V: TRBV5-8; CDR3: CASSLGLAGATDTQYF
J: TRBJ2-3; size: -; V: TRBV29-1; CDR3: CSVRPGGDTQYF
J: TRBJ2-7; size: -; V: TRBV5-4; CDR3: CASSQGLDRAYEQYF